Listed here are 5 T cell receptor beta chains from one sample, sequenced in a study of vaccination and CD4 T cells after COVID-19. Treatment specified: approximately nine-day PBMC culture with coronavirus spike peptide pools or control peptides (ViraFEST assay). Their target antigens are unknown. Cultured CD4+ T cell DNA underwent sequencing with the Oncomine TCR Beta short-read assay. TCRdb fed the PCR reads into MiXCR, producing one record per CDR3 protein. Of more than 15,000 distinct CDR3 sequences in the sample, 45% to 70% were seen once. Sequenced input: CD4+ T cells from blood, cultured in vitro. The receptor source for this set is a human donor who had recovered from COVID-19.

The genes are TRBV6-1 and TRBJ2-1; D unclear. With 5 bases removed from V and 4 bases from J, the gap between germline ends came to 6 bases. This CDR3 is built from 12 residues. In germline, CDR1 is MNHNS, CDR2 SASEGT. CDR3 sequence reads: CASSQLYNEQFF. CDR3 in DNA: TGTGCCAGCAGTCAGCTGTACAATGAGCAGTTCTTC.

This chain uses TRBV28 with TRBJ2-7; 7 bases are a match to TRBD1. The V gene end was trimmed by 8 bases and the J gene end by 7 bases; junction bases not matched to a gene: 5. Germline-derived CDR1 and CDR2 are MDHEN and SYDVKM. This CDR3 has 11 residues. Here the CDR3 reads CASATGVEQYF. CDR3 DNA: TGTGCCAGCGCAACAGGGGTTGAGCAGTACTTC.

The chain combines TRBV4-2 with TRBJ1-2; 8 bases map to TRBD1. With 4 bases clipped from V and 6 bases from J, the junction kept 10 bases outside the gene matches. From germline, CDR1 is LGHNA and CDR2 YNFKEQ. The CDR3 length is 15 residues. The CDR3 coding sequence is TGTGCCAGCAGCCCCTTGTACAGGGGGATTAATGGCTACACCTTC. Translated, it gives CASSPLYRGINGYTF.

This clonotype was observed a few times. The chain has TRBV27 and TRBJ1-6, with 8 nucleotides matching TRBD1. This CDR3 is built from 15 residues. Germline-derived CDR1 and CDR2 are MNHEY and SMNVEV (reference sequence). After removal of 5 bases from V and 10 bases from J, the junction contained 10 bases not matched to a gene. CDR3 protein: CASSVMTGEGSPLHF. The CDR3 coding sequence is TGTGCCAGCAGTGTAATGACAGGGGAGGGCTCACCCCTCCACTTT.

The genes are TRBV2 and TRBJ1-2; 9 bases map to TRBD1. The CDR3 loop spans 12 amino acids. Trimming cost V 6 bases and J 5 bases; bases outside gene matches: 1. CDR1 and CDR2 (germline): SNHLY, FYNNEI. The CDR3 reads CASRGTGYGYTF. The CDR3 DNA is TGTGCCAGCAGGGGGACAGGGTATGGCTACACCTTC.